The T cell receptor beta chain under discussion was sequenced for a study of T cells in Graves' hyperthyroidism and ophthalmopathy. The CDR3 totals 13 residues. Trimming removed 8 bases at V and 0 bases at J, with 7 bases between. Germline values: CDR1 MNHNS, CDR2 SASEGT. This clonotype was picked up many times. The antigen is unknown. A NOSPECS grade of at least 4, a Clinical Activity Score of at least 3 and duration under 3 months were recorded in ophthalmopathy patients. Uncontrolled infection, other autoimmune disease, pregnancy or lactation disqualified patients from enrolment. Diagnostic assessment was based on clinical symptoms, serum thyroxine and TRAb, thyroid ultrasound and orbital computed tomography. Findings and caveats of the study: Peripheral blood also featured most of the thyroid clonotypes expanded above 0.001.

Amplification of TCR beta CDR3 regions used RNA as the template. Primed by the HTBI set, a first-round RT-PCR was run on the TCR CDR3. TCRdb re-called the multiplex PCR reads with MiXCR, one entry per CDR3 protein. The table shows 250,000 or so distinct CDR3 sequences, with roughly 15% occurring only once. What was sequenced was blood. V usage is TRBV6-1 and J usage is TRBJ2-2; D not resolved. The receptor was isolated from a woman under 30 with Graves' ophthalmopathy. The DNA for the CDR3 is TGTGCCAGCCAAGACACGAACACCGGGGAGCTGTTTTTT. Encoded protein: CASQDTNTGELFF.